This TCR beta chain was documented in a study of long-term antiretroviral therapy in people with HIV. Study-wide results and limits: Samples were collected from the mid-2000s to the late 2010s under possibly less effective ART regimens. Following ART, diversity rose but still fell short of transplant donor controls.

People in the study who had HIV all got their treatment in the United States. Trimming removed 0 bases from V and 4 bases from J, with 10 bases in between. CDR1 is GTSNPN and CDR2 is SVGIG in the germline V gene (reference sequence). This CDR3 is 14 amino acids long. Note on this clone: Its antigen remains unidentified.

Survey-level resolution applied to immunoSEQ assay v3.0. The repertoire was sequenced with immunoSEQ multiplex PCR; TCRdb's copy has only in-frame clones and lacks some. The sample gives over 15,000 clones, about 86% of which show up once; roughly 14% is in the top ten. The chain links TRBV30 to TRBJ2-1; possibly TRBD2 for D (6 bases). The sequence was collected from a woman aged 25 to 39 with HIV. Here the sequenced sample was unsorted PBMCs, taken around 2.3 years before starting antiretroviral therapy. DNA of the CDR3: TGTGCCTGGAGTGTACAAAGCGGGTACAATGAGCAGTTCTTC. Translating gives CAWSVQSGYNEQFF.